These 12 T cell receptor beta chains share one sample of origin, sequenced in a study of T cell changes during pregnancy in multiple sclerosis. Some clones are missing from TCRdb's copy, which holds only in-frame ones; the method was immunoSEQ multiplex PCR. The repertoire holds 70,000 to 85,000 clones, with about 90% as singletons. Material: peripheral blood, obtained before pregnancy. The receptor set was obtained from a female donor with multiple sclerosis, enrolled in a pregnancy study.

The genes are TRBV4-1 and TRBJ1-4, with 8 bases lining up with TRBD1. Germline V CDR1 and CDR2: MGHRA, YSYEKL. This CDR3 region has 15 residues. J lost 9 bases, V lost 4 bases, and 10 bases had no gene match. The DNA of the CDR3 is TGCGCCAGCAGCCCATTGACAGGGGCGACGAAAAAACTGTTTTTT. Residues: CASSPLTGATKKLFF.

The rearrangement links TRBV13 to TRBJ2-7; TRBD1 might be the D (6 bases). Germline CDR1 and CDR2: PRHDT and FYEKMQ (reference sequence). This CDR3 spans 15 amino acids. Trimming cost V 5 bases and J 3 bases, with 17 bases left between them. The CDR3 here is CASSPGRDNNYEQYF. The CDR3 DNA follows: TGTGCCAGCAGCCCTGGTAGGGACAACAACTACGAGCAGTACTTC.

V usage is TRBV2 and J usage is TRBJ1-4, with D perhaps matching TRBD1 (5 bases). This CDR3 is built from 13 residues. Germline V gene lookup returns CDR1 SNHLY and CDR2 FYNNEI. V lost 8 bases and J lost 6, with 13 bases in between. CDR3 in DNA: TGTGCCAGCGCCCTTGACAGATATGAAAAACTGTTTTTT. Translation: CASALDRYEKLFF.

The chain links TRBV11-2 to TRBJ2-4, with no clear D. V lost 6 bases, J lost 6 bases, and 6 bases lay in between. Germline V gene sequence: CDR1 SGHAT, CDR2 FQNNGV. This CDR3 region has 11 residues. In DNA form, the CDR3 reads TGTGCCAGCAGGGCAGGAAACATTCAGTACTTC. Protein product: CASRAGNIQYF.

This clone was recorded only once. The chain recombines TRBV16 with TRBJ1-2, with no clear D. The V gene's germline CDR1 is KGHSY and CDR2 FQNENV. The CDR3 has 15 amino acids. V was trimmed by 3 bases and J by 0 bases, leaving 11 bases between them. The CDR3 protein is CASSQQSRANYGYTF. The CDR3 nucleotides read TGTGCCAGCAGCCAGCAATCGCGGGCTAACTATGGCTACACCTTC.

The chain combines TRBV4-1 with TRBJ1-2; TRBD1 is a possible D gene (6 bases). The CDR3 is 15 amino acids. Germline values: CDR1 MGHRA, CDR2 YSYEKL. Trimming stripped 0 bases from V and 5 bases from J, with 13 bases between. This CDR3 is CASSQEGTGTYGYTF. CDR3 DNA sequence: TGCGCCAGCAGCCAAGAAGGTACAGGGACGTATGGCTACACCTTC.

The gene calls are TRBV19 and TRBJ1-1; 7 nucleotides align to TRBD1. This CDR3 has 17 residues. The germline V gene encodes CDR1 LNHDA and CDR2 SQIVND (reference sequence). The ends lost 3 bases at V and 4 bases at J; junction bases unmatched: 14. The DNA for the CDR3 is TGTGCCAGTAGTATCTGGACAGGACGGAGTGAGCGCACTGAAGCTTTCTTT. This codes for CASSIWTGRSERTEAFF.

The CDR3 sequence: CASSLPPSGAYNEQFF. CDR3 sequence (DNA): TGTGCCAGCAGCTTACCGCCTAGCGGGGCCTACAATGAGCAGTTCTTC. The V gene is TRBV11-2, the J gene TRBJ2-1; 9 nucleotides align to TRBD2. There are 16 residues in the CDR3. The V gene's germline CDR1 is SGHAT and CDR2 FQNNGV. After removal of 2 bases from V and 2 bases from J, the junction contained 4 bases not matched to a gene.

V gene TRBV9 combines with J gene TRBJ2-3; TRBD2 matches 7 bases. CDR1 is SGDLS and CDR2 is YYNGEE in the germline V gene. The CDR3 is made up of 16 amino acids. V shed 3 bases and J 0 bases; nucleotides not matched to a gene: 7. DNA for the CDR3: TGTGCCAGCAGCGACCAGCGGGGCGCTAGCACAGATACGCAGTATTTT. Translation: CASSDQRGASTDTQYF.

The chain's CDR3 is CATSPLSGYDYGYTF. For the CDR3, the DNA is TGTGCCACCAGCCCCCTTTCAGGGTATGACTATGGCTACACCTTC. This chain links TRBV15 with TRBJ1-2; D perhaps matches TRBD1 (5 bases). The CDR3 is 15 amino acids. Germline V CDR1 and CDR2: LNHNV, YYDKDF (reference sequence). V dropped 5 bases and J dropped 3 bases, with 16 bases sitting between them.

This clone occurred once. This rearrangement joins TRBV2 to TRBJ1-1; 12 bases fit TRBD1. Germline V gene data show CDR1 as SNHLY and CDR2 as FYNNEI. CDR3 length equals 14 residues. The V gene end was trimmed by 6 bases and the J gene end by 5 bases; junction bases not matched to a gene: 4. The CDR3 DNA reads TGTGCCAGCAGGCCGGGACAGGGGGCTACTGAAGCTTTCTTT. Amino acid sequence: CASRPGQGATEAFF.

The gene calls are TRBV6-4 and TRBJ2-1; 13 nucleotides align to TRBD2. Germline V lookup: CDR1 MRHNA, CDR2 SNTAGT. With V trimmed by 2 bases and J by 3 bases, 1 base remained unmatched. The CDR3 is made up of 16 amino acids. CDR3 bases: TGTGCCAGCAGTGACGGGACTAGCGGGGACTACAATGAGCAGTTCTTC. Translated, it gives CASSDGTSGDYNEQFF.